These 28 T cell receptor beta chains share one sample of origin, sequenced in a study of early stage breast cancer tumors. Assay used: immunoSEQ multiplex PCR; TCRdb lists only in-frame clones, some missing. The repertoire holds 69,000 or so clones, with 65% to 85% as singletons. The sample taken for sequencing was blood. Every receptor here comes from a person aged 40-50 years with breast cancer.

This chain connects TRBV7-9 to TRBJ2-7; 9 bases line up with TRBD2. CDR1 and CDR2 (germline): SEHNR, FQNEAQ (reference sequence). Germline trimming cut 5 bases from V and 0 bases from J; bases unmatched to any gene: 8. This CDR3 contains 16 residues. In DNA, the CDR3 is TGTGCCAGCAGCCTAAGGGCTAGCGGGAACTCCTACGAGCAGTACTTC. It yields the protein CASSLRASGNSYEQYF.

The genes are TRBV6-1 and TRBJ2-7, with no clear D. The CDR3 covers 12 residues. Trimming removed 3 bases from V and 3 bases from J, with 6 bases in between. The germline gives CDR1 MNHNS, CDR2 SASEGT. CDR3 protein: CASSDGSYEQYF. In DNA, the CDR3 is TGTGCCAGCAGTGACGGCAGCTACGAGCAGTACTTC.

The J gene is TRBJ1-3, the V gene TRBV5-1, with TRBD1 matching 11 bases. Trimming cost V 4 bases and J 4 bases; bases outside gene matches: 4. Germline loops: CDR1 SGHRS, CDR2 YFSETQ. The CDR3 is 15 residues long. CDR3 protein: CASSVDRGPGNTIYF. The CDR3 coding sequence is TGCGCCAGCAGCGTGGACAGGGGGCCGGGAAACACCATATATTTT.

V and J are TRBV11-3 and TRBJ2-2, with 16 positions matching TRBD2. V gave up 5 bases and J gave up 7 bases; unmatched junction bases: 7. CDR1 is SGHNT and CDR2 is YENEEA in the germline V gene. The CDR3 has 17 residues. The CDR3 loop reads CASSRGLAGGRGGELFF. The CDR3 region has the DNA TGTGCCAGCAGCCGGGGACTAGCGGGAGGGCGCGGCGGGGAGCTGTTTTTT.

The gene calls are TRBV15 and TRBJ1-4; D remains unclear. Germline-derived CDR1 and CDR2 are LNHNV and YYDKDF (reference sequence). The CDR3 has 14 residues. Trimming stripped 2 bases from V and 7 bases from J, with 11 bases between. In nucleotides, the CDR3 is TGTGCCACCAGCAGACCCCCGCCCTCTGAAAAACTGTTTTTT. This sequence encodes CATSRPPPSEKLFF.

This clone appeared once. J is TRBJ1-2 and V is TRBV11-2; 7 nucleotides align to TRBD1. This CDR3 region has 15 residues. With V trimmed by 6 bases and J by 4 bases, 11 bases remained unmatched. CDR1 and CDR2 (germline): SGHAT, FQNNGV. In nucleotides, the CDR3 is TGTGCCAGCAGTCTACAGGGAACAGGGGTCTATGGCTACACCTTC. It yields the protein CASSLQGTGVYGYTF.

The rearrangement links TRBV7-6 to TRBJ2-7; 8 bases align to TRBD1. The CDR3 consists of 15 residues. CDR1 SGHVS and CDR2 FNYEAQ come from the germline V gene. V was pared by 5 bases and J by 2 bases, with 8 bases of the junction left unmatched. For the CDR3, the DNA is TGTGCCAGCAGCCTTGGACAGGGTATGGCCTACGAGCAGTACTTC. This codes for CASSLGQGMAYEQYF.

This chain joins TRBV2 and TRBJ2-5, with 7 bases identical to TRBD1. The CDR3 contains 13 residues. CDR1 and CDR2 (germline): SNHLY, FYNNEI. V shed 4 bases, J shed 5 bases, and the junction held 4 bases outside the gene matches. The CDR3 region is CASSGDRAETQYF. The CDR3 nucleotides are TGTGCCAGCAGTGGTGACAGGGCGGAGACCCAGTACTTC.

The genes are TRBV6-1 and TRBJ2-5, with D uncertain. CDR1 is MNHNS, CDR2 SASEGT, per germline. This CDR3 has 12 amino acids. Trimming removed 7 bases at V and 1 base at J, with 7 bases between. CDR3 region: CASTPAQETQYF. The CDR3 coding sequence is TGTGCCAGCACCCCCGCCCAAGAGACCCAGTACTTC.

The chain combines TRBV5-5 with TRBJ2-2; D not certain. Trimming took 4 bases from V and 6 from J, leaving 10 bases between them. This CDR3 contains 13 residues. Germline-derived CDR1 and CDR2 are SGHKS and YYEKEE (reference sequence). Here the CDR3 DNA reads TGTGCCAGCAGCCGTGCGCTTCCCGGGGAGCTGTTTTTT. This encodes CASSRALPGELFF. Based on the CDR3 plus reference TRBV5-5 and TRBJ2-2, the full variable domain is DAGVTQSPTHLIKTRGQQVTLRCSPISGHKSVSWYQQVLGQGPQFIFQYYEKEERGRGNFPDRFSARQFPNYSSELNVNALLLGDSALYLCASSRALPGELFFGEGSRLTVL.

The rearrangement links TRBV28 to TRBJ2-7; possibly TRBD2 for D (6 bases). This CDR3 has 15 amino acids. Trimming stripped 6 bases from V and 2 bases from J, with 17 bases between. The V gene's germline CDR1 is MDHEN and CDR2 SYDVKM. Here the CDR3 DNA reads TGTGCCAGCAGGCGCCCCGGGACTGCGACCTACGAGCAGTACTTC. As protein: CASRRPGTATYEQYF.

The CDR3 sequence is CASRKGSGNTIYF. CDR3 nucleotide sequence: TGTGCCAGCAGAAAAGGGAGTGGAAACACCATATATTTT. The chain recombines TRBV6-5 with TRBJ1-3; D gene uncertain. This CDR3 is built from 13 residues. Germline lookup yields CDR1 MNHEY and CDR2 SVGAGI. With 6 bases removed from V and 3 bases from J, the gap between germline ends came to 9 bases.

The chain combines TRBV5-1 with TRBJ2-1; 9 bases map to TRBD1. V shed 3 bases and J 8 bases; nucleotides not matched to a gene: 15. CDR1 SGHRS and CDR2 YFSETQ come from the germline V gene. This CDR3 comprises 17 residues. CDR3 amino acids: CASSSHGGQGDPDEQFF. In DNA, the CDR3 is TGCGCCAGCAGCTCGCATGGGGGACAGGGTGACCCCGATGAGCAGTTCTTC.

V usage is TRBV5-1 and J usage is TRBJ1-1; D possibly corresponds to TRBD1 (6 bases). Germline lookup yields CDR1 SGHRS and CDR2 YFSETQ. Trimming removed 1 base at V and 5 bases at J, with 12 bases between. The CDR3 spans 14 residues. CDR3: CASSLRGVRTEAFF. DNA for the CDR3: TGCGCCAGCAGCTTGAGGGGGGTCAGGACTGAAGCTTTCTTT.

The chain joins TRBV9 to TRBJ1-1; D is unclear. The CDR3 covers 17 residues. The germline gives CDR1 SGDLS, CDR2 YYNGEE. V lost 0 bases and J lost 0, with 15 bases in between. CDR3 in amino acids: CASSVAREVGMNTEAFF. CDR3 nucleotides: TGTGCCAGCAGCGTAGCCCGGGAAGTGGGCATGAACACTGAAGCTTTCTTT.

This clone was seen once. The V gene is TRBV10-3, the J gene TRBJ1-1, with D possibly TRBD1 on 5 matching bases. With 3 bases removed from V and 10 bases from J, the gap between germline ends came to 18 bases. Germline V gene sequence: CDR1 ENHRY, CDR2 SYGVKD. This CDR3 comprises 14 residues. CDR3 region: CAISDLDRVGRAFF. The CDR3 coding sequence is TGTGCCATCAGTGACCTTGACAGAGTCGGGCGAGCTTTCTTT.

V gene TRBV6-1 combines with J gene TRBJ2-2; 10 bases map to TRBD2. Germline V gene data show CDR1 as MNHNS and CDR2 as SASEGT. The CDR3 totals 15 residues. The ends lost 6 bases at V and 1 base at J; junction bases unmatched: 2. This CDR3 is CASRLAGVNTGELFF. The CDR3, as DNA: TGTGCCAGCAGGCTAGCGGGGGTGAACACCGGGGAGCTGTTTTTT.

J is TRBJ2-7 and V is TRBV9; D may be TRBD1 (5 bases). Per the germline V gene, CDR1 is SGDLS and CDR2 is YYNGEE. CDR3 length equals 15 residues. V was clipped by 0 bases and J by 2 bases, with 12 bases between them. The CDR3 here is CASSVGSGLPYEQYF. In DNA form, the CDR3 reads TGTGCCAGCAGCGTAGGGTCAGGGTTACCCTACGAGCAGTACTTC.

The genes are TRBV7-3 and TRBJ2-7, with TRBD2 as a possible D gene (5 bases). V lost 1 base to trimming and J lost 6 bases, with 10 bases between them. This CDR3 region has 13 residues. Germline CDR1 reads SGHTA; CDR2 reads FQGTGA. CDR3 amino acids: CASSLSGGGEQYF. In DNA form, the CDR3 reads TGTGCCAGCAGCTTAAGTGGTGGAGGCGAGCAGTACTTC. Filled out from reference TRBV7-3 and TRBJ2-7, the complete variable domain reads GAGVSQTPSNKVTEKGKYVELRCDPISGHTALYWYRQSLGQGPEFLIYFQGTGAADDSGLPNDRFFAVRPEGSVSTLKIQRTERGDSAVYLCASSLSGGGEQYFGPGTRLTVT.

V usage is TRBV7-2 and J usage is TRBJ2-7; TRBD2 might be the D (5 bases). This CDR3 has 14 residues. Germline V CDR1 and CDR2: SGHTA, FQGNSA. V dropped 1 base and J dropped 3 bases, with 10 bases sitting between them. The CDR3 sequence is CASSLVAGDYEQYF. The CDR3, as DNA: TGTGCCAGCAGCTTAGTGGCCGGGGACTACGAGCAGTACTTC. Using reference TRBV7-2 and TRBJ2-7 for the parts outside the CDR3, the full variable domain is GAGVSQSPSNKVTEKGKDVELRCDPISGHTALYWYRQSLGQGLEFLIYFQGNSAPDKSGLPSDRFSAERTGGSVSTLTIQRTQQEDSAVYLCASSLVAGDYEQYFGPGTRLTVT.

This chain connects TRBV29-1 to TRBJ1-2; D is ambiguous. Germline lookup yields CDR1 SQVTM and CDR2 ANQGSEA. The germline V and J ends were trimmed by 0 bases and 2 bases, with 7 bases remaining between them. There are 13 residues in the CDR3. The CDR3: CSVEDGRNYGYTF. DNA for the CDR3: TGCAGCGTTGAAGATGGACGGAACTATGGCTACACCTTC. Using reference TRBV29-1 and TRBJ1-2 for the parts outside the CDR3, the full variable domain is SAVISQKPSRDICQRGTSLTIQCQVDSQVTMMFWYRQQPGQSLTLIATANQGSEATYESGFVIDKFPISRPNLTFSTLTVSNMSPEDSSIYLCSVEDGRNYGYTFGSGTRLTVV.

This sequence joins TRBV30 and TRBJ1-4; the match to TRBD1 covers 9 bases. The CDR3 loop spans 15 amino acids. V trimming: 0 bases; J trimming: 11 bases; junction bases outside the gene matches: 10. Per the germline V gene, CDR1 is GTSNPN and CDR2 is SVGIG (reference sequence). The CDR3 DNA reads TGTGCCTGGAGTGTGGGGACAGGGTTTCTGCGGAAACTGTTTTTT. It is translated as CAWSVGTGFLRKLFF.

The rearrangement uses TRBV27 and TRBJ2-7; TRBD2 matches 7 bases. This CDR3 comprises 17 residues. Germline CDR1 MNHEY, CDR2 SMNVEV (reference sequence). With 4 bases clipped from V and 1 base from J, the junction kept 13 bases outside the gene matches. The CDR3 DNA reads as TGTGCCAGCAGTTCGAAATCCAGACTAGCTGGGTCCTACGAGCAGTACTTC. Its translation is CASSSKSRLAGSYEQYF.

This clone was seen a single time. The rearrangement links TRBV9 to TRBJ1-1; D ambiguous. This CDR3 comprises 13 residues. V shed 1 base and J shed 5 bases, with 9 bases lying between them. CDR1 is SGDLS and CDR2 is YYNGEE in the germline V gene. CDR3 residues: CASSVRSGTEAFF. The CDR3 DNA reads as TGTGCCAGCAGCGTAAGGTCCGGTACTGAAGCTTTCTTT.

J is TRBJ2-2 and V is TRBV18; a weak D match, TRBD1 (5 bases). Germline assignment: CDR1 KGHSH and CDR2 LQKENI. V lost 5 bases and J lost 3, with 13 bases in between. The CDR3 covers 15 residues. The CDR3 bases are TGTGCCAGCTCAAATTCGCAGGGTTACACCGGGGAGCTGTTTTTT. It specifies CASSNSQGYTGELFF. The full variable domain, with the rest looked up from reference TRBV18 and TRBJ2-2, is NAGVMQNPRHLVRRRGQEARLRCSPMKGHSHVYWYRQLPEEGLKFMVYLQKENIIDESGMPKERFSAEFPKEGPSILRIQQVVRGDSAAYFCASSNSQGYTGELFFGEGSRLTVL.

This chain connects TRBV6-5 to TRBJ1-1; D not certain. CDR1 and CDR2 from the germline V gene are MNHEY and SVGAGI. Between the trimmed V and J ends, which lost 5 bases and 5 bases, there was a span of 18 bases. CDR3 size: 15 residues. Here the CDR3 DNA reads TGTGCCAGCAGTCGAAAAACCTCAGATATTACTGAAGCTTTCTTT. Protein sequence: CASSRKTSDITEAFF.

The chain couples TRBV19 to TRBJ1-5; 7 positions agree with TRBD1. CDR3 length: 15 amino acids. Germline V gives CDR1 LNHDA, CDR2 SQIVND (reference sequence). With 3 bases clipped from V and 4 bases from J, the junction kept 6 bases outside the gene matches. DNA of the CDR3: TGTGCCAGTAGTATCATCCGACAGGGAAATCAGCCCCAGCATTTT. Translating it yields CASSIIRQGNQPQHF.

This clone was recorded a few times. The rearrangement links TRBV28 to TRBJ2-5; D unresolved. Per the germline V gene, CDR1 is MDHEN and CDR2 is SYDVKM. The CDR3 contains 12 residues. Trimming removed 3 bases from V and 0 bases from J, with 2 bases in between. The CDR3 sequence: CASSLYQETQYF. For the CDR3, the DNA is TGTGCCAGCAGTTTGTACCAAGAGACCCAGTACTTC.